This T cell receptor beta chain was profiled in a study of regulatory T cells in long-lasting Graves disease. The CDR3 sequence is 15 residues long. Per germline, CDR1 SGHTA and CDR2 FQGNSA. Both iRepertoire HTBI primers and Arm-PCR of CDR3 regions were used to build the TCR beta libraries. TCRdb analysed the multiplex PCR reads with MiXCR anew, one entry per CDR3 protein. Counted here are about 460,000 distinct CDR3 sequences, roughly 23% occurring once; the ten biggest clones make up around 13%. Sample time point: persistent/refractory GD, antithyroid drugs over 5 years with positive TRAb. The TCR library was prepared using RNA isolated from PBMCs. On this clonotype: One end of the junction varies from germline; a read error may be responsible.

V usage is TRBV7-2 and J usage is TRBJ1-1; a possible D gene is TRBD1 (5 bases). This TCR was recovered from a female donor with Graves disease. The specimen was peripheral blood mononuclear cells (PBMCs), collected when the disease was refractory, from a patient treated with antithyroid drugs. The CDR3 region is CASSLGGAMNTEALF. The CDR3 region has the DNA TGTGCCAGCAGCTTAGGCGGGGCAATGAACACTGAAGCTCTCTTT.